The present T cell receptor beta chain was sequenced within a study of blood T cell repertoires in COVID-19. Study information: Donors in the United States, Italy and Spain gave samples during acute or convalescent COVID-19. Sample material is recorded as cDNA or gDNA derived from T cells, B-cell-depleted T cells, or PBMCs.

The CDR3 loop spans 15 amino acids. Germline V gene sequence: CDR1 SGHAT, CDR2 FQDESV (reference sequence). J was trimmed by 6 bases and V by 1 base; bases with no gene match: 6. Original handling: Using reference gene primer amplification, nucleated cell counts were estimated. TCRdb's table, derived via immunoSEQ multiplex PCR, lists solely in-frame clones and lacks some. The V and J calls and clone size are taken from that table; D and trimming were inferred from the DNA. Seen here are 150,000 to 200,000 clones, 70% to 85% observed once, and the top ten hold approximately 1.1%. Sequences were obtained from peripheral blood. J is TRBJ2-7 and V is TRBV11-1, with TRBD1 matching over 10 bases. The sequence derives from a man between 60 and 70 years old who had recovered from COVID-19. The CDR3 coding sequence is TGTGCCAGCAGCTTAGAAAGGACAGGGGGAAGCGAGCAGTACTTC. Translated: CASSLERTGGSEQYF.